This TCR beta chain emerged from a study of tissue T cells after allogeneic stem cell transplantation. The CDR3 length is 14 residues. The germline V and J ends were trimmed by 1 base and 2 bases, with 8 bases remaining between them. Germline assignment: CDR1 SGHVS and CDR2 FQNEAQ. Adult allogeneic hematopoietic cell transplant recipients with steroid-refractory graft-versus-host disease were prospectively enrolled for research autopsy. Clones were sequenced by immunoSEQ multiplex PCR, and TCRdb holds only the in-frame ones, with some missing. The sample shows a few thousand clones, approximately 74% of them seen only once.

The genes are TRBV7-8 and TRBJ1-2; no reliable D call. The clonotype originates from a male patient at least 60 years old with steroid-refractory graft-versus-host disease after an allogeneic stem cell transplant. Some of the T cells might come from the graft donor. The specimen comprised left colon tissue, sampled at autopsy. The DNA for the CDR3 is TGTGCCAGCAGCTTAGGTCTGGGGAACTATGGCTACACCTTC. As protein: CASSLGLGNYGYTF.